This TCR beta chain was sequenced for a study of blood T cell repertoires in COVID-19. Study background: Acute and convalescent COVID-19 samples came from the United States, Italy and Spain.

Trimming removed 5 bases from V and 7 bases from J; junction bases left unmatched: 7. Germline lookup yields CDR1 SNHLY and CDR2 FYNNEI. The CDR3 loop spans 15 amino acids. Here immunoSEQ multiplex PCR was the method, and the copy in TCRdb shows in-frame clones only, minus some. The table lists roughly 500,000 clones, roughly 88% of them singletons. The chain recombines TRBV2 with TRBJ2-1; TRBD2 agrees at 11 bases. Sequencing was carried out using PBMCs or T cells enriched from blood (not recorded which). The TCR originated in a middle-aged woman who had recovered from COVID-19. CDR3 in DNA: TGTGCCAGCAGTCCGACTAGCGGGGCGTGGAATGAGCAGTTCTTC. It translates to CASSPTSGAWNEQFF.